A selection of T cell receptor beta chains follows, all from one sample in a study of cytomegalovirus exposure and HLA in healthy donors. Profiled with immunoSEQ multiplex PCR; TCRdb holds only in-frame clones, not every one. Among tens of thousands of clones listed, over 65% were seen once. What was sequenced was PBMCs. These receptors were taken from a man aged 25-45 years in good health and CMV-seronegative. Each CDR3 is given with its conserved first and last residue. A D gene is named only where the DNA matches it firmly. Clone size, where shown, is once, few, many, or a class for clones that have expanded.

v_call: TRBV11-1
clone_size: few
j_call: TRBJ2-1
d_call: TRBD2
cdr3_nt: TGTGCCAGCAGCCAGACTAGCCAGGGTGAGCAGTTCTTC
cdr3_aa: CASSQTSQGEQFF

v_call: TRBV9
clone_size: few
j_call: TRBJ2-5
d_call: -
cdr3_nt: TGTGCCAGCAGCGTCCTCCCAGATGAGACCCAGTACTTC
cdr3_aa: CASSVLPDETQYF

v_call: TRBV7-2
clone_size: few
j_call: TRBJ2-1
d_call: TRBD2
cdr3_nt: TGTGCCAGCAGCTTTTTAGCGGGGGGGAGCTCCTACAATGAGCAGTTCTTC
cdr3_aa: CASSFLAGGSSYNEQFF

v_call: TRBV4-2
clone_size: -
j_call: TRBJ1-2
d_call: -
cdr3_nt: TGTGCCAGCAGCCCTGGGACGAGCGGGTATGGCTACACCTTC
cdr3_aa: CASSPGTSGYGYTF

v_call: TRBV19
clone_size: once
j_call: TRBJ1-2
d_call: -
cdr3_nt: TGTGCCAGTAGTATGGGAGGACGGCGCGGGAACTATGGCTACACCTTC
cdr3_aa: CASSMGGRRGNYGYTF

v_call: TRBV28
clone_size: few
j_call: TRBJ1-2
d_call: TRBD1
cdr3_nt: TGTGCCACCGTGGGACAGGGAGAGCTCTACACCTTC
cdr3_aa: CATVGQGELYTF

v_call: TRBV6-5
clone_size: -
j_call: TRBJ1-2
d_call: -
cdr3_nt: TGTGCCAGCTCTCCTCGGGTGACCTATGGCTACACCTTC
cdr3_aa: CASSPRVTYGYTF

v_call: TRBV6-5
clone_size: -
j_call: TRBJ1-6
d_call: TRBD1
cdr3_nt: TGTGCCAGCAGTTCGGGACAGCAATCTTCACCCCTCCACTTT
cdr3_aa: CASSSGQQSSPLHF

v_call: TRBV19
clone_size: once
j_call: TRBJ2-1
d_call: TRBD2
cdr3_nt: TGTGCCAGTAGTAAGAAAGGGACTAGCGGGACCGTCAGTCCCTACAATGAGCAGTTCTTC
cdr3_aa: CASSKKGTSGTVSPYNEQFF

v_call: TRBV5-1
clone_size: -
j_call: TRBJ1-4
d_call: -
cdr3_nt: TGCGCCAGCAGCCCAACAGGGACAAATGAAAAACTGTTTTTT
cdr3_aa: CASSPTGTNEKLFF

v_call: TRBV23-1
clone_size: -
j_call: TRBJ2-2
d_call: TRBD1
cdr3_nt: TGCGCCAGCAGTCTTAAAACCGGGACAGAGAACACCGGGGAGCTGTTTTTT
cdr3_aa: CASSLKTGTENTGELFF

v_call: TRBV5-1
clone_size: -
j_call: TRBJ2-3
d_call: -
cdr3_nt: TGCGCCAGCAGAGTACAGGGAAGCACAGATACGCAGTATTTT
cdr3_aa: CASRVQGSTDTQYF

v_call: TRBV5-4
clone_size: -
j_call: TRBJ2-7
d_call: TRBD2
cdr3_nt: TGTGCCAGCAGCTTGGGCGGACTAGCGGGACATATCGAGCAGTACTTT
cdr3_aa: CASSLGGLAGHIEQYF

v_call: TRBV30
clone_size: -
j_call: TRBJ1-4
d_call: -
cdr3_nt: TGTGCCTGGACAGTCACAACTAATGAAAAACTGTTTTTT
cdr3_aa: CAWTVTTNEKLFF

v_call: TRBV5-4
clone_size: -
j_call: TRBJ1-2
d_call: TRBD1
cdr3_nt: TGTGCCAGCAGCTTGGGACAGGGGGCGTCTGGCTACACCTTC
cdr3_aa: CASSLGQGASGYTF

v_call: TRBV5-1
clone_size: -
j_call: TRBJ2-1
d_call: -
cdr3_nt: TGCGCCAGCAGCTCCCACAGGGCAAGTGAGCAGTTCTTC
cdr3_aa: CASSSHRASEQFF

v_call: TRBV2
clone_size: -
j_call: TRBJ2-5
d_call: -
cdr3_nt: TGTGCCAGCCTATACCAAGAGACCCAGTACTTC
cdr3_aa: CASLYQETQYF

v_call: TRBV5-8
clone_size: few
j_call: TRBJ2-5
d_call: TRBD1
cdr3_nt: TGTGCCAGCAGCTGGGACAGGGGGCCACAACAAGAGACCCAGTACTTC
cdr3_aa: CASSWDRGPQQETQYF

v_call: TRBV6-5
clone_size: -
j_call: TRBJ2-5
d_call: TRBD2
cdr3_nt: TGTGCCAGCATGGAGGGTTGGGGAGGGGAGACCCAGTACTTC
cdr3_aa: CASMEGWGGETQYF

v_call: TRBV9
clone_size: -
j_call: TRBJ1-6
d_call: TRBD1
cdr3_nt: TGTGCCAGCAGCTTGGGGACAGGCAGTCTTTCTTATAATTCACCCCTCCACTTT
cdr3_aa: CASSLGTGSLSYNSPLHF

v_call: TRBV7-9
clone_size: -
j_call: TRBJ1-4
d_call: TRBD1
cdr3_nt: TGTTCCAGCAGCACTGACAGGGGTAGTGAAAAACTGTTTTTT
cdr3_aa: CSSSTDRGSEKLFF

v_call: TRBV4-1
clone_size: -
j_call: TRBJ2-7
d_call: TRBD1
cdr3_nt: TGCGCCAGCAGCCCCGCCGGGACAGCCCCCTACGAGCAGTACTTC
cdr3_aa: CASSPAGTAPYEQYF

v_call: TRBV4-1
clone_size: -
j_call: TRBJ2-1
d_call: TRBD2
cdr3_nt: TGCGCCAGCAGCCAAGGTCCTAGCGGGAGGGCTGGTGAGCAGTTCTTC
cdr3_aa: CASSQGPSGRAGEQFF

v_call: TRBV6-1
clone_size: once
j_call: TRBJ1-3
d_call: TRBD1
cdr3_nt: TGTGCCAGCAGTGAATGGTGGGGCAGGGGGACCGATTCTGGAAACACCATATATTTT
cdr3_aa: CASSEWWGRGTDSGNTIYF

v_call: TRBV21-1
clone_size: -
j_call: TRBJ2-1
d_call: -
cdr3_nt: TGTGCCAGCAGCAAAGAACAATCACTAAAAATGAATGAGCAGTTCTTC
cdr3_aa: CASSKEQSLKMNEQFF

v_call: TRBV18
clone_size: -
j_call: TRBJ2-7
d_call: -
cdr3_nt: TGTGCCAGCTCACCACCCTTAGGGGGAACCTACGAGCAGTACTTC
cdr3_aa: CASSPPLGGTYEQYF

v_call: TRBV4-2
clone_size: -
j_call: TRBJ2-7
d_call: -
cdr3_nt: TGTGCCAGCAGCCCCCTAGGGGTGGACCACGAGCAGTACTTC
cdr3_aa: CASSPLGVDHEQYF

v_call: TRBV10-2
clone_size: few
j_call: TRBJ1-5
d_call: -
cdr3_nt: TGCGCCAGCAGTGAGCAGAACCTCATGACATATAGCAATCAGCCCCAGCATTTT
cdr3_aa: CASSEQNLMTYSNQPQHF

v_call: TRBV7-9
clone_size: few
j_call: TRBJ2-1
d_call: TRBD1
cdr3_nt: TGTTCCACTACGCAGGGGGCCGGTCCGGTCAATGAGCAGTTCTTC
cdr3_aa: CSTTQGAGPVNEQFF

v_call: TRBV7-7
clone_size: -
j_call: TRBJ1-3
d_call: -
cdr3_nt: TGTGCTAGCAGCCCCCGTCGAGCGGGCGGAAACACCATATATTTT
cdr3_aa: CASSPRRAGGNTIYF

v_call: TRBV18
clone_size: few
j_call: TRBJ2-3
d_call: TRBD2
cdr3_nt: TGTGCCAGCTCACCCCAGATCGGTAGCGGGATGAGGACAGATACGCAGTATTTT
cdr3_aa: CASSPQIGSGMRTDTQYF

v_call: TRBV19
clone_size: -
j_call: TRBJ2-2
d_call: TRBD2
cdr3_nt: TGTGCCAGTAGTATACTGCGACTAGCGGGGGGGTACAGCACCGGGGAGCTGTTTTTT
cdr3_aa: CASSILRLAGGYSTGELFF

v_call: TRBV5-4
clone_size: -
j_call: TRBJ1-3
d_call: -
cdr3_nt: TGTGCCAGCAGCCAGGACAGCAATGGAAACACCATATATTTT
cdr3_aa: CASSQDSNGNTIYF

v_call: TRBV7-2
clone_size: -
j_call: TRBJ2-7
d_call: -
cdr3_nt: TGTGCCAGCAGCCCCCAAGTACAGATCTCCTACGAGCAGTACTTC
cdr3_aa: CASSPQVQISYEQYF

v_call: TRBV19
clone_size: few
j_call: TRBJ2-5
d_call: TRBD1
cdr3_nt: TGTGCCAGTAGTATCCGGGACAGCCTAACGGAGACCCAGTACTTC
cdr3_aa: CASSIRDSLTETQYF

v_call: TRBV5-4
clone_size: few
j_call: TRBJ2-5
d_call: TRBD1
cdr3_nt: TGTGCCAGCAGCTTGTGGGGGACAGGGCAGGGGGGGACCCAGTACTTC
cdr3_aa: CASSLWGTGQGGTQYF

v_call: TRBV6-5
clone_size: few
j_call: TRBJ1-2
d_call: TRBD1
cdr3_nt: TGTGCCAGCAGTGAGCTAAGGGGGCGGGATGGCTACACCTTC
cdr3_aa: CASSELRGRDGYTF

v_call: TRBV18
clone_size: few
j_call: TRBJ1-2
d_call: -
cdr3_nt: TGTGCCAGCTCACCAGGGGGGGACGGAGAAGGCTACACCTTC
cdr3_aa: CASSPGGDGEGYTF

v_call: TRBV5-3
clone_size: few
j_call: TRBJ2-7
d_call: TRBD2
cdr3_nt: TGTGCCAGAAGCTTAACTAGCGGGAGCTACGAGCAGTACTTC
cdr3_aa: CARSLTSGSYEQYF

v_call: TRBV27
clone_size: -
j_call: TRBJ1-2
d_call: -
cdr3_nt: TGTGCCAGCAGTTTATCGAACCCCGCGGGCTATGGCTACACCTTC
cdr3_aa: CASSLSNPAGYGYTF

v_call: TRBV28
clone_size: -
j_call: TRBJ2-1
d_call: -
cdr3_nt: TGTGCCAGCAGTTTAGCTGGGGGCGGGAATGAGCAGTTCTTC
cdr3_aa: CASSLAGGGNEQFF

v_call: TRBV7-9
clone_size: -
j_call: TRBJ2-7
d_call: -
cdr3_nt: TGTGCCAGCAGCTTAGCAGACAAGAGCTCCTACGAGCAGTACTTC
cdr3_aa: CASSLADKSSYEQYF

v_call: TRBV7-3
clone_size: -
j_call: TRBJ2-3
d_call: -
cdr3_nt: TGTGCCAGCAGCTTAATCTATGGAGATACGCAGTATTTT
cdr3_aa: CASSLIYGDTQYF

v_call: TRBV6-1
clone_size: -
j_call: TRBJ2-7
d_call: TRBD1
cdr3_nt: TGTGCCAGCACTTTAACCGGGACAGGGTATGACGAGCAGTACTTC
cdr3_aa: CASTLTGTGYDEQYF

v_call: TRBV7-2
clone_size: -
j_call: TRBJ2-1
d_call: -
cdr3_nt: TGTGCCAGCAGCTTCCCCGGCAATGAGCAGTTCTTC
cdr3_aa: CASSFPGNEQFF

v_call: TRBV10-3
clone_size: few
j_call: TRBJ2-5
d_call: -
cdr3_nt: TGTGCCATCAATCAAGGCGGCCTCCAAGAGACCCAGTACTTC
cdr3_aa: CAINQGGLQETQYF

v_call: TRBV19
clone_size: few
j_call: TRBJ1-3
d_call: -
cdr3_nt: TGTGCCAGTAGTCCCGGACAGTACTCTGGAAACACCATATATTTT
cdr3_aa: CASSPGQYSGNTIYF

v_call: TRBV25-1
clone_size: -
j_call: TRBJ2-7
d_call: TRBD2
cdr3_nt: TGTGCCAGCAGTGCTTTGGGAGGAGCGGGGGTTCCCTACGAGCAGTACTTC
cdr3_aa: CASSALGGAGVPYEQYF